The rows below give T cell receptor beta chains drawn from one sample of a study of T cells after yellow fever vaccination. Using its own MiXCR run on the 5' RACE reads, TCRdb lists one record per CDR3 protein. The sample has a few hundred thousand distinct CDR3 sequences; less than 9% are singletons. The input for sequencing was CD4+ T cells sorted from PBMCs, taken 15 days after the yellow fever booster vaccination. These receptors were taken from a man aged 25 to 45 who received the YFV17D yellow fever vaccine. Both conserved end residues are part of each CDR3. The D gene is left open where the match is weak. Size is stated for part of the rows, as once, few or many counts, or as a class when the clone is expanded.

NA	NA	TRBV28	TRBJ2-7	CASSLKYGQVESYEQYF	TGTGCCAGCAGTTTAAAATATGGGCAGGTTGAGTCCTACGAGCAGTACTTC
NA	NA	TRBV7-6	TRBJ2-5	CASSQGLKETQYF	TGTGCCAGCAGCCAGGGGCTAAAAGAGACCCAGTACTTC
NA	few	TRBV12-3/TRBV12-4	TRBJ2-7	CANSSGTHPQEQYF	TGTGCCAACTCATCCGGGACACACCCTCAGGAGCAGTACTTC
TRBD1	many	TRBV20-1	TRBJ2-1	CSADGQGAWYNEQFF	TGCAGTGCAGACGGACAGGGGGCTTGGTACAATGAGCAGTTCTTC
NA	NA	TRBV12-3/TRBV12-4	TRBJ1-5	CASSLAQNNQPQHF	TGTGCCAGCAGTTTAGCACAGAACAATCAGCCCCAGCATTTT
TRBD2	few	TRBV12-3/TRBV12-4	TRBJ2-1	CASSLIAGVSYNEQFF	TGTGCCAGCAGTTTAATAGCGGGAGTATCCTACAATGAGCAGTTCTTC
NA	many	TRBV5-6	TRBJ2-7	CASSLFPANTYEQYF	TGTGCCAGCAGCTTATTTCCGGCCAATACCTACGAGCAGTACTTC
NA	NA	TRBV5-1	TRBJ2-5	CASRGADKQETQYF	TGCGCCAGCAGGGGGGCGGATAAGCAAGAGACCCAGTACTTC
NA	NA	TRBV5-1	TRBJ2-3	CASSSSGLTDTQYF	TGCGCCAGCAGCTCGAGCGGACTCACAGATACGCAGTATTTT
NA	few	TRBV11-2	TRBJ1-2	CASSLEGAGRFFYGYTF	TGTGCCAGCAGCTTAGAGGGGGCAGGGCGGTTTTTCTATGGCTACACCTTC
TRBD2	many	TRBV3-1	TRBJ2-1	CASRTLVASGNSYNEQFF	TGTGCCAGCAGAACACTAGTGGCTAGCGGCAATTCCTACAATGAGCAGTTCTTC
NA	few	TRBV7-9	TRBJ1-4	CASSLRQGGEKLFF	TGTGCCAGCAGCTTACGGCAGGGTGGTGAAAAACTGTTTTTT
TRBD1	few	TRBV5-1	TRBJ1-1	CASSLRDRGNEAFF	TGCGCCAGCAGTTTGAGGGACAGGGGTAATGAAGCTTTCTTT
NA	many	TRBV15	TRBJ2-3	CATGEGDTDTQYF	TGTGCCACCGGTGAAGGGGACACAGATACGCAGTATTTT
NA	few	TRBV20-1	TRBJ2-5	CSARDRRTLQETQYF	TGCAGTGCTAGAGATCGCAGGACACTACAAGAGACCCAGTACTTC
NA	many	TRBV7-7	TRBJ2-2	CASSPRRTVNTGELFF	TGTGCCAGCAGCCCTAGGCGGACGGTGAACACCGGGGAGCTGTTTTTT
TRBD1	many	TRBV20-1	TRBJ2-1	CSARKSGTGHEQFF	TGCAGTGCTAGAAAATCGGGGACAGGGCATGAGCAGTTCTTC
NA	few	TRBV18	TRBJ2-5	CASSPLATETQYF	TGTGCCAGCTCACCATTAGCGACGGAGACCCAGTACTTC
NA	few	TRBV14	TRBJ2-1	CASSKDYPGYNEQFF	TGTGCCAGCAGCAAGGACTACCCGGGCTACAATGAGCAGTTCTTC
NA	few	TRBV6-5	TRBJ2-7	CASSLGLRGPQYF	TGTGCCAGCAGTTTGGGACTGCGGGGACCGCAGTACTTC
TRBD2	many	TRBV20-1	TRBJ2-3	CSARDLAGGPDTQYF	TGCAGTGCTAGAGACCTAGCGGGAGGGCCAGATACGCAGTATTTT
TRBD2	NA	TRBV7-8	TRBJ2-1	CASSFGLANFNEQFF	TGTGCCAGCAGCTTCGGACTAGCGAATTTCAATGAGCAGTTCTTC
NA	few	TRBV10-3	TRBJ2-7	CAISADYEQYF	TGTGCCATCAGTGCAGACTACGAGCAGTACTTC